These 26 T cell receptor beta chains were sequenced from one sample in a study of CD4 T cells in relation to SARS-CoV-2 and coronaviruses (dated by TCRdb to the early 2020s). These TCRs' antigens remain unknown. CD4+ T cells from unexposed donors were collected before the COVID-19 pandemic (2011-2018). After around 10 days of culture, CD4+ T cells were isolated with the EasySep CD4+ T cell isolation kit. The library was built by means of the immunoSEQ multiplex PCR assay. TCRdb retrieved this table from immuneACCESS and kept in-frame rearrangements only. Not all clones are present; in checked studies, unresolved V genes account for under half, and no reason is known for the remainder. This sample is represented by some 14,000 clones; 60% to 80% of them were singletons. Roughly 18% of the sample lies in the top ten. Sequenced sample: CD4+ T cells from PBMCs, cultured in vitro. These receptor sequences come from a human donor in good health.

This chain links TRBV4-1 with TRBJ2-5; weak D call: TRBD2 (5 bases). V was trimmed by 0 bases and J by 4 bases, leaving 15 bases between them. The CDR3 totals 16 residues. Germline V lookup: CDR1 MGHRA, CDR2 YSYEKL. CDR3 bases: TGCGCCAGCAGCCAAGATTACGGACTGATCCGAGAGACCCAGTACTTC. It yields the protein CASSQDYGLIRETQYF.

The gene calls are TRBV27 and TRBJ2-3, with 7 bases lining up with TRBD2. V lost 4 bases, J lost 4 bases, and 14 bases stayed unmatched. Germline CDR1 is MNHEY and CDR2 is SMNVEV (reference sequence). The CDR3 has 17 residues. CDR3 bases: TGTGCCAGCAGTTCTCTCACTAGCGTTAACGGGGCAGATACGCAGTATTTT. Its protein product is CASSSLTSVNGADTQYF.

The rearrangement uses TRBV5-5 and TRBJ1-1; TRBD1 might be the D (5 bases). Per germline, CDR1 SGHKS and CDR2 YYEKEE (reference sequence). The CDR3 sequence is 14 residues long. Trimming took 0 bases from V and 3 from J, leaving 9 bases between them. CDR3 sequence (DNA): TGTGCCAGCAGCTTGGTCTCCAGGGACACTGAAGCTTTCTTT. Amino acid sequence: CASSLVSRDTEAFF.

V is TRBV7-2 and J is TRBJ2-1; D is unclear. Germline V gene sequence: CDR1 SGHTA, CDR2 FQGNSA. V gave up 4 bases and J gave up 5 bases, with 9 bases separating them. The CDR3 length is 13 residues. CDR3 in DNA: TGTGCCAGCAGCTCTACCTACCACAATGAGCAGTTCTTC. Protein product: CASSSTYHNEQFF.

The chain joins TRBV7-3 to TRBJ1-2; D perhaps matches TRBD1 (6 bases). Germline CDR1 reads SGHTA; CDR2 reads FQGTGA. The V end lost 6 bases, the J end lost 8 bases, and 22 bases lay between the germline ends. The CDR3 loop spans 15 amino acids. The CDR3 DNA is TGTGCCAGCAGTCCACAGGGCCCTTCTGGAGGAGGCTACACCTTC. This encodes CASSPQGPSGGGYTF. Variable domain in full (rest from reference TRBV7-3 and TRBJ1-2): GAGVSQTPSNKVTEKGKYVELRCDPISGHTALYWYRQSLGQGPEFLIYFQGTGAADDSGLPNDRFFAVRPEGSVSTLKIQRTERGDSAVYLCASSPQGPSGGGYTFGSGTRLTVV.

CDR3 nucleotides: TGTGCCAGCAGCTTAGGACCAGGGGCTAATGAAAAACTGTTTTTT. Residues: CASSLGPGANEKLFF. The chain has TRBV11-2 and TRBJ1-4; weak D call: TRBD1 (6 bases). The CDR3 is 15 amino acids. Germline V gene data show CDR1 as SGHAT and CDR2 as FQNNGV. V lost 1 base to trimming and J lost 3 bases, with 9 bases between them.

Only one count was recorded for this clone. CDR3 sequence: CASSSTGTSGDNEQFF. CDR3 bases: TGTGCCAGCAGTTCAACCGGGACTAGCGGTGACAATGAGCAGTTCTTC. The rearrangement joins TRBV2 to TRBJ2-1; the match to TRBD2 covers 11 bases. The CDR3 runs to 16 residues. V was pared by 5 bases and J by 5 bases, with 8 bases of the junction left unmatched. Germline V gene data show CDR1 as SNHLY and CDR2 as FYNNEI.

The V gene is TRBV5-1, the J gene TRBJ1-1, with TRBD1 as a possible D gene (6 bases). Germline V lookup: CDR1 SGHRS, CDR2 YFSETQ. The CDR3 contains 14 residues. Trimming took 0 bases from V and 5 from J, leaving 11 bases between them. This chain's CDR3 is CASSLARQGTEAFF. The CDR3, as DNA: TGCGCCAGCAGCTTGGCTCGGCAGGGGACTGAAGCTTTCTTT.

This chain links TRBV5-1 with TRBJ2-3; 14 nucleotides line up with TRBD2. The germline CDR1 and CDR2 sequences are SGHRS and YFSETQ. CDR3 size: 17 residues. The V segment lost 4 bases and the J segment 3 bases; nucleotides outside the gene matches: 7. This CDR3 reads CASSLGTSGSRTDTQYF. CDR3 coding DNA: TGCGCCAGCAGCCTAGGGACTAGCGGGAGTAGGACAGATACGCAGTATTTT.

This clone was detected only once. The chain recombines TRBV5-6 with TRBJ2-5, with 7 bases matching TRBD1. The CDR3 consists of 15 residues. The ends lost 3 bases at V and 1 base at J; junction bases unmatched: 6. The germline gives CDR1 SGHDT, CDR2 YYEEEE. This chain's CDR3 is CASSWKGTVQETQYF. The CDR3 nucleotides read TGTGCCAGCAGCTGGAAGGGGACAGTCCAAGAGACCCAGTACTTC.

CDR3 DNA sequence: TGTGCCACCAGTGACCCCGGGACAGGGGTCCATGAGCAGTTCTTC. It yields the protein CATSDPGTGVHEQFF. The chain joins TRBV24-1 to TRBJ2-1, with 10 bases that match TRBD1. The CDR3 consists of 15 residues. Losses at the gene ends were 4 bases for V and 8 bases for J; bases not matched to a gene: 7. The germline CDR1 and CDR2 sequences are KGHDR and SFDVKD.

The CDR3 nucleotides read TGCGCCAGCAGCTTTGGGCAGGAAGATAACTATGGCTACACCTTC. Translating gives CASSFGQEDNYGYTF. This chain links TRBV5-1 with TRBJ1-2; D ambiguous. The V gene lost 2 bases and the J gene lost 1 base, with 12 bases spanning the gap. CDR1 is SGHRS and CDR2 is YFSETQ in the germline V gene. The CDR3 totals 15 residues.

The chain employs TRBV28 and TRBJ2-1; tentatively, D is TRBD2 (5 bases). Germline CDR1 and CDR2: MDHEN and SYDVKM. V was pared by 4 bases and J by 14 bases, with 12 bases between. This CDR3 has 11 residues. The CDR3 loop is CASSYTGEKFF. DNA for the CDR3: TGTGCCAGCAGTTACACTGGGGAGAAGTTCTTC.

The V call is TRBV27, the J call TRBJ2-4, with no clear D. Germline V gene data show CDR1 as MNHEY and CDR2 as SMNVEV (reference sequence). The CDR3 runs 14 residues. Trimming left V 4 bases short and J 1 base short, with 8 bases between. As DNA, the CDR3 is TGTGCCAGCAGTTCGGCAGTGGCCAAAAACATTCAGTACTTC. Protein: CASSSAVAKNIQYF.

The chain recombines TRBV6-5 with TRBJ1-2, with D perhaps matching TRBD1 (5 bases). Germline CDR1 and CDR2: MNHEY and SVGAGI. Trimming took 0 bases from V and 0 from J, leaving 8 bases between them. The CDR3 spans 15 residues. The CDR3 is CASSYSGTTNYGYTF. CDR3 DNA sequence: TGTGCCAGCAGTTACTCCGGGACGACTAACTATGGCTACACCTTC.

This rearrangement joins TRBV24-1 to TRBJ1-1; D gene unclear. CDR3 length: 13 residues. The germline V and J ends were trimmed by 0 bases and 3 bases, with 4 bases remaining between them. Germline CDR1 reads KGHDR; CDR2 reads SFDVKD. CDR3 protein: CATSDLSYTEAFF. CDR3 nucleotides: TGTGCCACCAGTGATTTGTCCTACACTGAAGCTTTCTTT.

The V call is TRBV19, the J call TRBJ2-1; D not resolved. Germline CDR1 and CDR2: LNHDA and SQIVND (reference sequence). The CDR3 runs to 18 residues. Trimming removed 1 base from V and 2 bases from J, with 18 bases in between. CDR3 sequence: CASSIVGRRWPAYNEQFF. The CDR3 nucleotides read TGTGCCAGTAGTATAGTGGGTAGAAGGTGGCCCGCCTACAATGAGCAGTTCTTC.

This chain connects TRBV19 to TRBJ1-5; 7 positions agree with TRBD1. This CDR3 has 14 amino acids. Germline trimming cut 5 bases from V and 3 bases from J; bases unmatched to any gene: 4. Looked up from germline, CDR1 is LNHDA and CDR2 is SQIVND (reference sequence). CDR3: CASSLGQINQPQHF. Written as DNA, the CDR3 is TGTGCCAGTAGTCTGGGACAGATCAATCAGCCCCAGCATTTT.

V and J are TRBV10-2 and TRBJ2-7; D possibly corresponds to TRBD2 (6 bases). Trimming cost V 4 bases and J 2 bases, with 9 bases left between them. Per the germline V gene, CDR1 is WSHSY and CDR2 is SAAADI. This CDR3 is 13 amino acids long. The CDR3 DNA reads TGCGCCAGCAGTGTCGGGAGTACCTACGAGCAGTACTTC. Translated, it gives CASSVGSTYEQYF.

J is TRBJ1-2 and V is TRBV6-1; D remains ambiguous. Trimming left V 3 bases short and J 8 bases short, with 4 bases between. This CDR3 comprises 10 residues. Germline assignment: CDR1 MNHNS and CDR2 SASEGT. The CDR3 DNA reads as TGTGCCAGCAGTGATGAGGGCTACACCTTC. It specifies CASSDEGYTF.

The V gene is TRBV29-1, the J gene TRBJ2-1; possibly TRBD1 for D (5 bases). CDR3 length equals 12 residues. V was cut by 7 bases and J by 7 bases, with 14 bases left in between. Germline CDR1 reads SQVTM; CDR2 reads ANQGSEA. CDR3 protein: CSARTLANEQFF. The CDR3 DNA reads as TGCAGCGCGAGGACACTGGCGAATGAGCAGTTCTTC.

The chain joins TRBV12-5 to TRBJ1-5; no clear D. Germline V gene data show CDR1 as LGHNT and CDR2 as FRNRAP. V gave up 2 bases and J gave up 4 bases, with 12 bases separating them. This CDR3 contains 15 residues. The chain's CDR3 is CASGLQTLENQPQHF. CDR3 in DNA: TGTGCTAGTGGTTTGCAGACACTTGAGAATCAGCCCCAGCATTTT.

The V and J genes are TRBV12-3 or TRBV12-4 and TRBJ1-1; 7 nucleotides line up with TRBD1. The V segment lost 11 bases and the J segment 4 bases; nucleotides outside the gene matches: 10. This CDR3 spans 13 amino acids. The CDR3 coding sequence is TGTGCCGCTAACAGGGGCTTGAGCACTGAAGCTTTCTTT. This gives the protein CAANRGLSTEAFF.

Only a few counts were recorded for this clone. The V gene is TRBV11-2, the J gene TRBJ2-7, with 11 bases aligning to TRBD2. The CDR3 has 15 amino acids. Trimming cost V 6 bases and J 2 bases; bases outside gene matches: 6. Germline V CDR1 and CDR2: SGHAT, FQNNGV. CDR3: CASRAGLAGTYEQYF. DNA of the CDR3: TGTGCCAGCAGAGCCGGACTAGCGGGCACCTACGAGCAGTACTTC.

The count of this clone is one. This chain joins TRBV6-4 and TRBJ1-5; no definite D call. Germline assignment: CDR1 MRHNA and CDR2 SNTAGT. The ends were cut back, 3 bases at V and 2 bases at J, with 8 bases in the middle. The CDR3 covers 14 residues. The CDR3 DNA reads as TGTGCCAGCAGTGAGTGGAGCGGCAATCAGCCCCAGCATTTT. This translates into CASSEWSGNQPQHF.

The rearrangement links TRBV6-2 or TRBV6-3 to TRBJ2-7; D is unclear. Trimming left V 5 bases short and J 4 bases short, with 9 bases between. The germline CDR1 and CDR2 sequences are MNHEY and SVGEGT. The CDR3 spans 12 residues. The DNA of the CDR3 is TGTGCCAGCAGTCCCTCTTCATACGAGCAGTACTTC. Translating gives CASSPSSYEQYF.